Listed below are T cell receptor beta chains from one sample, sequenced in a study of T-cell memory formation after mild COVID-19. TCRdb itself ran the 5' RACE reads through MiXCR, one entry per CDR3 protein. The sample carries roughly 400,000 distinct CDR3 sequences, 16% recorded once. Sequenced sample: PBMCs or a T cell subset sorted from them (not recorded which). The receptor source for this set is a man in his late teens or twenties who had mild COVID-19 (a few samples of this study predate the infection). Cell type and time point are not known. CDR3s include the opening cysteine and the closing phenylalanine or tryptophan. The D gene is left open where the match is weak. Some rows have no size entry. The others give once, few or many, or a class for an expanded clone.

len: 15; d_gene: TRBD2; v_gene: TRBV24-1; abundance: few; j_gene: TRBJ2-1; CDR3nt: TGTGCCACCAGTGTCGGACTAGCGGGGGACTATGAGCAGTTCTTC; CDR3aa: CATSVGLAGDYEQFF
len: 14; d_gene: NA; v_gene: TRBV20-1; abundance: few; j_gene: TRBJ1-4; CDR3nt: TGCAGTGCCGCCCGCGGGGCAACTAATGAAAAACTGTTTTTT; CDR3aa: CSAARGATNEKLFF
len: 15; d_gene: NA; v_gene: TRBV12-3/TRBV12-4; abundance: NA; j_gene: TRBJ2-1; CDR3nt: TGTGCCAGCTCCCTTGGGGACTCCCTGTACAATGAGCAGTTCTTC; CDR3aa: CASSLGDSLYNEQFF
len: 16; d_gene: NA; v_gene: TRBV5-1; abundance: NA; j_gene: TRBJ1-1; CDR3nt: TGCGCCAGCAGGATAGGGGGGCCGATCATGAACACTGAAGCTTTCTTT; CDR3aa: CASRIGGPIMNTEAFF
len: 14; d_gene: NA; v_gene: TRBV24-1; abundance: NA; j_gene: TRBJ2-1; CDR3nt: TGTGCCACCAGTGGTTCCGGGAGCTACAATGAGCAGTTCTTC; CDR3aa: CATSGSGSYNEQFF
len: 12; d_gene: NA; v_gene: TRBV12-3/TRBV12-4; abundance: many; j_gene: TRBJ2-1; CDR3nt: TGTGCCAGCAGTTTATCCGACGCTGAGCAGTTCTTC; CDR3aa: CASSLSDAEQFF
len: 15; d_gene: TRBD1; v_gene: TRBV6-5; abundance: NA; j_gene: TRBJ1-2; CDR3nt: TGTGCCAGCAGACATTACCGCGGGACAGGGGATGGCTACACCTTC; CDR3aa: CASRHYRGTGDGYTF
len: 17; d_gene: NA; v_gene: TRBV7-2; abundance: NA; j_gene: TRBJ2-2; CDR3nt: TGTGCCAGCAGCGCCGTTGGCGGGAAGTCCCCTTTTGGGGAGCTGTTTTTT; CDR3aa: CASSAVGGKSPFGELFF
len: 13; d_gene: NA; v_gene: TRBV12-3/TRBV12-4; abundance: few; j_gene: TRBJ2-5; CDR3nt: TGTGCCAGCAGTTTTGGGGGCATGGAGACCCAGTACTTC; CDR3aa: CASSFGGMETQYF
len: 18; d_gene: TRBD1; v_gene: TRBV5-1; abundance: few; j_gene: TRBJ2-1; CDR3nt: TGCGCCAGCAGCCACCCAACCGGACAGGGCTACTCCTACAATGAGCAGTTCTTC; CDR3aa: CASSHPTGQGYSYNEQFF
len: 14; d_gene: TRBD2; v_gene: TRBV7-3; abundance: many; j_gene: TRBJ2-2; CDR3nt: TGTGCCAGCAGCCTAGGGACTAGCACCGGGGAGCTGTTTTTT; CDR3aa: CASSLGTSTGELFF
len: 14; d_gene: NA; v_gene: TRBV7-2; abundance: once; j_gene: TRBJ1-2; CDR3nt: TGTGCCAGCAGCGCCCCCCCGCAGGGGAATGGCTACACCTTC; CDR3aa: CASSAPPQGNGYTF
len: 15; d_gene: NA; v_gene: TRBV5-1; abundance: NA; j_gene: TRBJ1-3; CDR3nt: TGCGCCAGCAGCACTGGGACATTCTCTGGAAACACCATATATTTT; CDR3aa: CASSTGTFSGNTIYF
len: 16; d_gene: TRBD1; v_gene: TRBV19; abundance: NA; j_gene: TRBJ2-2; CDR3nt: TGTGCCAGTAGTGGACGGACAGGGGGCGATACCGGGGAGCTGTTTTTT; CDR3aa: CASSGRTGGDTGELFF
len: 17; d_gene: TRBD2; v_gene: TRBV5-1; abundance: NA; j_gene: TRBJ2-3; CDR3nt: TGCGCCAGCAGCCCGGCGACTAGCGGGGGGGAGGGAGATACGCAGTATTTT; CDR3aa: CASSPATSGGEGDTQYF
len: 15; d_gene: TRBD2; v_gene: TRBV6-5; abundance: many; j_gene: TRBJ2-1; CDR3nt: TGTGCCAGCAGTTACCTTGCGGGGGGCTACAATGAGCAGTTCTTC; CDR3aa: CASSYLAGGYNEQFF
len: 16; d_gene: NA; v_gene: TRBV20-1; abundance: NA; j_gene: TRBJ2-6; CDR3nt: TGCAGTGCTTCTCCAATAAGAGGCTCTGGGACCAACGTCCTGACTTTC; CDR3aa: CSASPIRGSGTNVLTF
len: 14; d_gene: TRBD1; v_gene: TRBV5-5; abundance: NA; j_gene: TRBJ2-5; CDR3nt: TGTGCCAGCAGCTTGGCGGGTTTAGGACAGGGGGCATACTTC; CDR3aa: CASSLAGLGQGAYF
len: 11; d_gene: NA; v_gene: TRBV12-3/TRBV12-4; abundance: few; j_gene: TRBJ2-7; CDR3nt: TGTGCCAGCAGTTACACCCACGAGCAGTACTTC; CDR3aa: CASSYTHEQYF
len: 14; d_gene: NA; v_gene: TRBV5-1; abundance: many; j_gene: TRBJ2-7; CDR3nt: TGCGCCAGCAGCTTCACGGGGACCTCCTACGAGCAGTACTTC; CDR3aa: CASSFTGTSYEQYF
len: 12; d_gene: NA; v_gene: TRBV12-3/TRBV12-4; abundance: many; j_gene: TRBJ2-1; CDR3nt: TGTGCCAGCACGACAGTTTCGAATGAGCAGTTCTTC; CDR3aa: CASTTVSNEQFF
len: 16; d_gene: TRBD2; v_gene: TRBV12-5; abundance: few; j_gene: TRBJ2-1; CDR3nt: TGTGCTAGTGGTTTGACCCGACTAGCGGGGTACAATGAGCAGTTCTTC; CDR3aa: CASGLTRLAGYNEQFF
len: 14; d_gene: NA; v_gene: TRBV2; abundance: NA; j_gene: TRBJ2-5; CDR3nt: TGTGCCAGCAGGCGGGACAGCCATCAAGAGACCCAGTACTTC; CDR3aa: CASRRDSHQETQYF
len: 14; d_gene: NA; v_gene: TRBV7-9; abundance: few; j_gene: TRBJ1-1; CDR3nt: TGTGCCAGCAGCCTAATTGACACCTACACTGAAGCTTTCTTT; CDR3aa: CASSLIDTYTEAFF
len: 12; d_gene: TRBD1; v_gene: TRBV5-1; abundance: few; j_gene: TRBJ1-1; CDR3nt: TGCGCCAGCAGCCCTCCGGGGACAGGGGCTTTCTTT; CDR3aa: CASSPPGTGAFF
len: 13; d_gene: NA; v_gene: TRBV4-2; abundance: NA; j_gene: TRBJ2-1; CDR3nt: TGTGCCAGCAGCCCCTTGGGAGAGGTTGAGCAGTTCTTC; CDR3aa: CASSPLGEVEQFF
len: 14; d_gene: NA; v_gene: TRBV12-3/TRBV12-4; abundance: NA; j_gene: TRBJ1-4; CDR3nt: TGTGCCAGCAGTCGGAGTGGGACTAATGAAAAACTGTTTTTT; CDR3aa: CASSRSGTNEKLFF
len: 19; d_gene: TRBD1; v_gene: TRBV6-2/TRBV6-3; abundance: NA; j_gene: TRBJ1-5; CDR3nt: TGTGCCAGCAGTTACTCGATTCGGACAGGGGACAATAGCAATCAGCCCCAGCATTTT; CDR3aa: CASSYSIRTGDNSNQPQHF
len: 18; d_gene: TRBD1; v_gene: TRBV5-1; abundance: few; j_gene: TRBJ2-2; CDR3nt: TGCGCCAGCAGCTCTTTCCGGGACAGGGGATGGAAAGCCGGGGAGCTGTTTTTT; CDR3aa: CASSSFRDRGWKAGELFF
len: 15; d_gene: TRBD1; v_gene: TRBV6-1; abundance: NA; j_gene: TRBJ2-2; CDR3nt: TGTGCCAGCAGTGATGGACAGGGGGGGCCCGGGGAGCTGTTTTTT; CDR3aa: CASSDGQGGPGELFF
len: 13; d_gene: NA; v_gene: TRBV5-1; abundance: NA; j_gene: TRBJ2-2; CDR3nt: TGCGCCAGCAGCTTGGCCCCCATGGGGGAGCTGTTTTTT; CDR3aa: CASSLAPMGELFF
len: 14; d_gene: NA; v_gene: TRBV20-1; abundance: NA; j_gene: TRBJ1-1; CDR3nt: TGCAGTGCAAGACGGACCCCGACGAACACTGAAGCTTTCTTT; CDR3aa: CSARRTPTNTEAFF
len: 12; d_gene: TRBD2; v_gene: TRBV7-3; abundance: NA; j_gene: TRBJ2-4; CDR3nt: TGTGCCAGCAGCTCGGGGGGTTACATTCAGTACTTC; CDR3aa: CASSSGGYIQYF
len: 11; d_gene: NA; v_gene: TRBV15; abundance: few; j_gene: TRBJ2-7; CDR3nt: TGTGCCACCAGCAGAGATCACGAGCAGTACTTC; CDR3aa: CATSRDHEQYF
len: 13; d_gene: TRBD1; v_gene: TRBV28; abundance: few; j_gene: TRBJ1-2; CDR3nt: TGTGCCAGCAGTCCAGGGGGGCGAAATGGCTACACCTTC; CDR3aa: CASSPGGRNGYTF
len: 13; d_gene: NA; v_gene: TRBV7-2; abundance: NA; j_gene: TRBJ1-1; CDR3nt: TGTGCCAGCAGCTCCGATCTGATAAAGGGAGCTTTCTTT; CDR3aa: CASSSDLIKGAFF
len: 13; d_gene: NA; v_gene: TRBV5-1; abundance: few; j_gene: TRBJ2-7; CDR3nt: TGCGCCAGCAGCTTCAGGGGCTGGGACGAGCAGTACTTC; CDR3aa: CASSFRGWDEQYF
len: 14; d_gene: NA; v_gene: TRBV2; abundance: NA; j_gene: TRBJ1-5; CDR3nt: TGTGCCAGCAGTGAAGACAGACAACTTGCGCCCCAGCATTTT; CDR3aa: CASSEDRQLAPQHF
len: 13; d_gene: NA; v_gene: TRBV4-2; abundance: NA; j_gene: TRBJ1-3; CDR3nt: TGTGCCAGGCGACCGGGCTCTGGAAACACCATATATTTT; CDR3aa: CARRPGSGNTIYF
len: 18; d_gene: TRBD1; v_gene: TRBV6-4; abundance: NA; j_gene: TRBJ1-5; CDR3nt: TGTGCCAGCAGTGACTCGACAGGGGGATACTATAGCAATCAGCCCCAGCATTTT; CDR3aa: CASSDSTGGYYSNQPQHF
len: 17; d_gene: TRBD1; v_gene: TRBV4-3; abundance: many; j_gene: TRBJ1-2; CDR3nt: TGCGCCAGCAGCCGTACTATAGACAGGGGCCCTAACTATGGCTACACCTTC; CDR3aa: CASSRTIDRGPNYGYTF
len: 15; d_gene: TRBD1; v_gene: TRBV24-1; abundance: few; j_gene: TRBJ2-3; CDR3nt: TGTGCCACCGGAGGAGTTAGGGGGCGGACAGATACGCAGTATTTT; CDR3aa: CATGGVRGRTDTQYF
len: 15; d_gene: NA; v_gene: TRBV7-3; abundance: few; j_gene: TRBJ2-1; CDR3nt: TGTGCCAGCAGCTTAAAAGGTTCGGTATACAATGAGCAGTTCTTC; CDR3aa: CASSLKGSVYNEQFF
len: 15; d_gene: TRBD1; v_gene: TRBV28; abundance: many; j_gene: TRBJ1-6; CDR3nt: TGTGCCAGCAGCTACGGGACAGACCATAATTCACCCCTCCACTTT; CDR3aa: CASSYGTDHNSPLHF
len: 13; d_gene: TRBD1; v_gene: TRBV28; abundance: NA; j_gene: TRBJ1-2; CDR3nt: TGTGCCAGCAGTCTCCAGGGGGCGAGGGGCTACACCTTC; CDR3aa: CASSLQGARGYTF
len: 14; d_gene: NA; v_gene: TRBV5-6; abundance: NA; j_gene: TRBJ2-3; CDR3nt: TGTGCCAGCAGCTTCTTGCAAAGCACAGATACGCAGTATTTT; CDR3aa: CASSFLQSTDTQYF
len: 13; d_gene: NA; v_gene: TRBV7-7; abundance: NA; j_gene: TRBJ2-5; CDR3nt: TGTGTTAGCAGCTTACAACCGCAAGAGACCCAGTACTTC; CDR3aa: CVSSLQPQETQYF
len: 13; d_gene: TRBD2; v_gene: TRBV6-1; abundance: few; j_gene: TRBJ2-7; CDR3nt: TGTGCCATCTGGGACTACGTCCTGACAGAGCAGTACTTC; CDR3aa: CAIWDYVLTEQYF
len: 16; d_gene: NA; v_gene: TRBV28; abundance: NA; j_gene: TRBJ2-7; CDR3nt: TGTGCCAGCATTTCTCCTGGGCAGGGCCGCTCCTACGAGCAGTACTTC; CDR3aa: CASISPGQGRSYEQYF
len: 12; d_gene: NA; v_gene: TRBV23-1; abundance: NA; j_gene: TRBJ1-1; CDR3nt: TGCGCCAGCACTCACCGCAACACTGAAGCTTTCTTT; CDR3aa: CASTHRNTEAFF
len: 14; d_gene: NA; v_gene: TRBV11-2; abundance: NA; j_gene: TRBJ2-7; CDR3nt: TGTGCCAGCTGCTGTCGTGGAGGGTCCTACGAGCAGTACTTC; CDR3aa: CASCCRGGSYEQYF
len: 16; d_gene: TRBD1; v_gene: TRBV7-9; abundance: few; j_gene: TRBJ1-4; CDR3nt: TGTGCCAGCAGCCCTCCACGGACAGGGCTTTTTGAAAAACTGTTTTTT; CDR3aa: CASSPPRTGLFEKLFF
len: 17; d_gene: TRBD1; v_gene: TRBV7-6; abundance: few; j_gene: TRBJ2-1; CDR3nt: TGTGCCAGCAGCTCCCCCCGGGACAGGGGGCTTTACAATGAGCAGTTCTTC; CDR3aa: CASSSPRDRGLYNEQFF
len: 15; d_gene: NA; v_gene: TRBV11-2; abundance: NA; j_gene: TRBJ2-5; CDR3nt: TGTGCCAGCAGAGCAGCGGCAGGACCGCAAGAGACCCAGTACTTC; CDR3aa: CASRAAAGPQETQYF